The 30 T cell receptor beta chains presented below share a single source sample, sequenced in a study of blood T cells in healthy people across ages. Primed by a sample-barcoded 5' primer and a J-beta primer mix, a second PCR proceeded for about 6 to 12 cycles. One entry per CDR3 protein, called by TCRdb with MiXCR from the 5' RACE reads. Among about 1,400,000 distinct CDR3 sequences listed, roughly 40% were seen once. Sequences were obtained from blood. All receptors come from a woman aged 18-29 years in good health.

The chain joins TRBV7-2 to TRBJ2-3; no definite D call. Trimming shortened V by 5 bases and J by 6 bases, and 12 bases separated the two germline ends. The CDR3 is made up of 13 amino acids. Germline lookup yields CDR1 SGHTA and CDR2 FQGNSA. CDR3 sequence reads: CASSKTNKDTQYF. The CDR3, as DNA: TGTGCCAGCAGCAAAACGAATAAGGATACGCAGTATTTT.

J is TRBJ1-2 and V is TRBV7-2; D remains unclear. Germline V gene lookup returns CDR1 SGHTA and CDR2 FQGNSA. The CDR3 has 16 residues. V was pared by 0 bases and J by 0 bases, with 11 bases between. The CDR3 DNA is TGTGCCAGCAGCTTAGCCTCAAGTGGATCTAACTATGGCTACACCTTC. Translation gives CASSLASSGSNYGYTF.

The chain combines TRBV20-1 with TRBJ2-3; 8 bases are a match to TRBD2. Germline lookup yields CDR1 DFQATT and CDR2 SNEGSKA (reference sequence). The CDR3 runs 14 residues. Losses at the gene ends were 6 bases for V and 3 bases for J; bases not matched to a gene: 8. The CDR3 loop reads CSAPPGGPTDTQYF. The CDR3 region has the DNA TGCAGTGCCCCCCCGGGGGGGCCGACAGATACGCAGTATTTT.

V and J are TRBV20-1 and TRBJ1-6; the match to TRBD1 covers 9 bases. J lost 11 bases, V lost 6 bases, and 8 bases had no gene match. Germline CDR1 and CDR2: DFQATT and SNEGSKA (reference sequence). The CDR3 consists of 13 residues. Here the CDR3 DNA reads TGCAGTGCCGGGGGACAGGGCAATCCACCCCTCCACTTT. Translated: CSAGGQGNPPLHF.

CDR3 protein: CSAHSRLTYNEQYF. Here the CDR3 DNA reads TGCAGCGCTCACAGCAGGCTCACCTACAATGAGCAGTACTTC. This sequence joins TRBV29-1 and TRBJ2-1; D is uncertain. The J call may be faulty, since TRBJ2-7 better matches the DNA end. Germline-derived CDR1 and CDR2 are SQVTM and ANQGSEA. This CDR3 comprises 14 residues.

The chain combines TRBV6-4 with TRBJ1-2; D gene unclear. Trimming cost V 3 bases and J 8 bases, with 16 bases left between them. The CDR3 has 14 amino acids. The germline CDR1 and CDR2 sequences are MRHNA and SNTAGT. This CDR3 reads CASSDNRGSGGYTF. The CDR3 region has the DNA TGTGCCAGCAGTGATAATCGGGGATCGGGGGGCTACACCTTC.

The J gene is TRBJ2-7, the V gene TRBV29-1; D perhaps matches TRBD2 (6 bases). This CDR3 contains 10 residues. V gave up 2 bases and J gave up 10 bases, with 9 bases separating them. Germline V lookup: CDR1 SQVTM, CDR2 ANQGSEA. The CDR3 reads CSVELGGQYF. CDR3 bases: TGCAGCGTTGAACTGGGGGGTCAGTACTTC.

V usage is TRBV7-2 and J usage is TRBJ1-1, with D perhaps matching TRBD1 (6 bases). CDR1 and CDR2 (germline): SGHTA, FQGNSA. This CDR3 contains 13 residues. V was trimmed by 6 bases and J by 3 bases, leaving 11 bases between them. In nucleotides, the CDR3 is TGTGCCAGCAGGAGAGGGGGGGACACTGAAGCTTTCTTT. The encoded protein is CASRRGGDTEAFF.

About this clonotype itself: One end of the junction does not line up with germline, which may come from a read error. V usage is TRBV6-5 and J usage is TRBJ2-3, with 10 bases fitting TRBD2. The CDR3 extends over 17 amino acids. The V gene's germline CDR1 is MNHEY and CDR2 SVGAGI. The CDR3 DNA reads as TGTGCCAGCAGCTACTCGCGCCTAGCGGGAGTTGGGGGTACGCAGTATTTT. Translating gives CASSYSRLAGVGGTQYF.

The V gene is TRBV6-1, the J gene TRBJ2-3; 7 positions match TRBD2. CDR1 MNHNS and CDR2 SASEGT come from the germline V gene. The trim removed 8 bases at V and 2 bases at J, leaving 7 bases unmatched. The CDR3 contains 14 residues. CDR3 DNA sequence: TGTGCCAGCTGTAGGCGGGAGAACACAGATACGCAGTATTTT. The encoded protein is CASCRRENTDTQYF.

The CDR3 here is CASSSADGSYGYTF. The CDR3 nucleotides are TGCGCCAGCAGCTCCGCAGACGGTTCCTATGGCTACACCTTC. The chain combines TRBV5-1 with TRBJ1-2; D gene uncertain. CDR3 size: 14 residues. The ends were cut back, 3 bases at V and 4 bases at J, with 13 bases in the middle. Germline loops: CDR1 SGHRS, CDR2 YFSETQ.

This clonotype was detected a few times. V is TRBV11-2 and J is TRBJ2-3; 8 positions match TRBD1. The V gene's germline CDR1 is SGHAT and CDR2 FQNNGV. This CDR3 has 16 residues. The junction had 8 bases not matched to a gene; V was cut back by 5 bases and J by 1 base. This chain's CDR3 is CASSQKPGQGTDTQYF. For the CDR3, the DNA is TGTGCCAGCAGCCAAAAACCGGGACAGGGCACAGATACGCAGTATTTT.

V usage is TRBV24-1 and J usage is TRBJ2-1; 9 nucleotides agree with TRBD1. From germline, CDR1 is KGHDR and CDR2 SFDVKD. This CDR3 region has 17 residues. V gave up 5 bases and J gave up 0 bases; unmatched junction bases: 7. The chain's CDR3 is CATSGPGQGDSYNEQFF. CDR3 sequence (DNA): TGTGCCACCAGTGGCCCGGGACAGGGAGACTCCTACAATGAGCAGTTCTTC.

This clonotype came up a few times. The chain has TRBV27 and TRBJ1-2; 7 positions match TRBD1. The CDR3 is 12 residues long. The trim removed 4 bases at V and 9 bases at J, leaving 5 bases unmatched. Germline values: CDR1 MNHEY, CDR2 SMNVEV (reference sequence). CDR3 loop: CASSSPDRRYTF. Here the CDR3 DNA reads TGTGCCAGCAGTTCCCCGGACAGGCGCTACACCTTC.

V and J are TRBV20-1 and TRBJ2-7, with TRBD2 as a possible D gene (6 bases). This CDR3 region has 14 residues. Germline V gene sequence: CDR1 DFQATT, CDR2 SNEGSKA (reference sequence). V lost 2 bases and J 7 bases, leaving 18 bases between the germline ends. The CDR3 coding sequence is TGCAGTGCTAGACGGACCGGGACTTTCTCAGAGCAGTACTTC. It codes for CSARRTGTFSEQYF.

The chain links TRBV29-1 to TRBJ2-5; TRBD1 matches 8 bases. Germline V lookup: CDR1 SQVTM, CDR2 ANQGSEA. The CDR3 is 15 residues long. The V gene end was trimmed by 4 bases and the J gene end by 4 bases; junction bases not matched to a gene: 11. Here the CDR3 DNA reads TGCAGCGTTGGGGAGATCGGGACAGGAGGAGAGACCCAGTACTTC. Its translation is CSVGEIGTGGETQYF.

The CDR3 is CASSESRDTVYQETQYF. The CDR3 DNA follows: TGTGCCAGCAGTGAAAGCCGGGACACGGTATACCAAGAGACCCAGTACTTC. The J gene is TRBJ2-5, the V gene TRBV2; D perhaps matches TRBD1 (6 bases). CDR3 length: 17 amino acids. Germline-derived CDR1 and CDR2 are SNHLY and FYNNEI. Trimming took off 2 bases at V and 0 bases at J, with 16 bases between the two ends.

Turning to this clonotype: It may be a read error: a sequence one base away is much more abundant. The chain combines TRBV3-1 with TRBJ2-7, with a weak D call TRBD2 (5 bases). Germline V gene sequence: CDR1 LGHDT, CDR2 YNNKEL (reference sequence). The CDR3 is 13 amino acids. CDR3 coding DNA: TGTGCCAGCAACCAAGATGGGAGCTACGAGCAGTACTTC. Protein product: CASNQDGSYEQYF.

This clonotype was seen only once. One junction end disagrees with the germline gene, perhaps due to a read error. This rearrangement joins TRBV24-1 to TRBJ1-2, with no clear D. Germline CDR1 and CDR2: KGHDR and SFDVKD. This CDR3 region has 11 residues. CDR3 DNA: TGTGCCACCAGTGATTCTATTGGCCACACCTTC. Its protein is CATSDSIGHTF.

V and J are TRBV4-1 and TRBJ1-2; D gene unclear. The germline V gene has CDR1 MGHRA and CDR2 YSYEKL. The CDR3 spans 13 residues. The V gene lost 0 bases and the J gene lost 6 bases, with 8 bases spanning the gap. The CDR3 here is CASSQERMDGYTF. CDR3 in DNA: TGCGCCAGCAGCCAAGAAAGGATGGATGGCTACACCTTC.

The chain uses TRBV6-1 and TRBJ2-6, with TRBD1 as a possible D gene (7 bases). CDR3 length: 15 residues. The V end lost 7 bases, the J end lost 0 bases, and 10 bases lay between the germline ends. CDR1 is MNHNS, CDR2 SASEGT, per germline. This CDR3 is CASIQGGSGANVLTF. Written as DNA, the CDR3 is TGTGCCAGCATCCAGGGGGGCTCTGGGGCCAACGTCCTGACTTTC.

The rearrangement joins TRBV4-1 to TRBJ2-3; 11 bases map to TRBD2. V lost 0 bases and J lost 0; bases outside the gene matches: 11. Germline assignment: CDR1 MGHRA and CDR2 YSYEKL. The CDR3 runs to 20 residues. The CDR3 loop reads CASSQEGYGLAGTSTDTQYF. The CDR3 region has the DNA TGCGCCAGCAGCCAAGAGGGATATGGACTAGCGGGTACTAGCACAGATACGCAGTATTTT.

This clonotype was detected a few times. This chain joins TRBV6-5 and TRBJ2-3, with TRBD2 matching over 11 bases. Germline V lookup: CDR1 MNHEY, CDR2 SVGAGI. The CDR3 covers 16 residues. V shed 4 bases, J shed 6 bases, and the junction held 9 bases outside the gene matches. The CDR3 bases are TGTGCCAGCAGTTCACTAGCGGGGGCGCCTCAGGATACGCAGTATTTT. Amino acid sequence: CASSSLAGAPQDTQYF.

This clonotype was observed a few times. This chain uses TRBV20-1 with TRBJ2-7, with 12 nucleotides matching TRBD2. The junction had 10 bases not matched to a gene; V was cut back by 6 bases and J by 1 base. The CDR3 sequence is 16 residues long. The germline gives CDR1 DFQATT, CDR2 SNEGSKA (reference sequence). The CDR3 reads CSAKTSGGPLSYEQYF. The CDR3 DNA follows: TGCAGTGCCAAGACTAGCGGGGGACCTCTGTCCTACGAGCAGTACTTC.

The CDR3 is CASSANRGQETQYF. CDR3 coding DNA: TGTGCCAGCAGCGCCAATAGGGGGCAAGAGACCCAGTACTTC. This sequence joins TRBV7-2 and TRBJ2-5; tentatively, D is TRBD1 (6 bases). Germline V gene data show CDR1 as SGHTA and CDR2 as FQGNSA. V was pared by 5 bases and J by 2 bases, with 12 bases between. The CDR3 has 14 residues.

The chain carries TRBV27 and TRBJ1-6, with a weak D call TRBD1 (5 bases). The germline CDR1 and CDR2 sequences are MNHEY and SMNVEV (reference sequence). The CDR3 is 17 residues long. Trimming took 2 bases from V and 7 from J, leaving 18 bases between them. The CDR3 DNA is TGTGCCAGCAGTTTACCCTCCGGGGGAGGGATGAATTCACCCCTCCACTTT. It encodes CASSLPSGGGMNSPLHF.

In this sample, this clonotype turned up a few times. J is TRBJ2-7 and V is TRBV9; the match to TRBD1 covers 8 bases. After removal of 3 bases from V and 3 bases from J, the junction contained 8 bases not matched to a gene. The CDR3 extends over 15 amino acids. Germline V gene data show CDR1 as SGDLS and CDR2 as YYNGEE. The chain's CDR3 is CASSEETGAFYEQYF. In DNA, the CDR3 is TGTGCCAGCAGCGAGGAGACAGGGGCCTTCTACGAGCAGTACTTC.

The genes are TRBV12-3 or TRBV12-4 and TRBJ1-1; no clear D gene. The ends were cut back, 5 bases at V and 1 base at J, with 14 bases in the middle. The CDR3 runs 15 residues. This CDR3 is CASSPDLIPNTEAFF. In nucleotides, the CDR3 is TGTGCCAGCAGTCCGGACCTTATACCGAACACTGAAGCTTTCTTT.

The table lists this clonotype with a few counts. The chain has TRBV7-6 and TRBJ1-1; 8 nucleotides line up with TRBD1. Unmatched junction bases numbered 11, after V lost 5 bases and J lost 6 bases. This CDR3 comprises 15 residues. CDR1 is SGHVS and CDR2 is FNYEAQ in the germline V gene. The DNA for the CDR3 is TGTGCCAGCAGCCCAACGACAGGGGTGGATTCTGAAGCTTTCTTT. Its protein product is CASSPTTGVDSEAFF.

This chain connects TRBV20-1 to TRBJ2-5; 9 nucleotides line up with TRBD2. Germline CDR1 and CDR2: DFQATT and SNEGSKA (reference sequence). The CDR3 runs 15 residues. After removal of 1 base from V and 2 bases from J, the junction contained 5 bases not matched to a gene. CDR3: CSARGGGRVQETQYF. CDR3 coding DNA: TGCAGTGCTAGAGGTGGCGGGAGGGTTCAAGAGACCCAGTACTTC.